This T cell receptor beta chain emerged from a study of early stage breast cancer tumors. About the study: Average read coverage per sample was approximately 9.1-fold. Study conclusions and caveats: Most shared enriched TCRB sequences were commonly generated ones.

A remark on this clone: Antigen unknown.

Germline CDR1 and CDR2: SNHLY and FYNNEI. Trimming removed 1 base from V and 7 bases from J; junction bases left unmatched: 5. The CDR3 runs 15 residues. This table comes from immunoSEQ multiplex PCR, and its TCRdb copy is limited to in-frame clones, with some not included. The sample has some 30,000 clones, 84% seen once. The chain employs TRBV2 and TRBJ2-2, with 8 bases fitting TRBD1. Input material: blood. The clonotype comes from a person between 50 and 60 years old with breast cancer. The chain's CDR3 is CASSEDQGASGELFF. The CDR3 coding sequence is TGTGCCAGCAGTGAAGATCAGGGGGCTAGCGGGGAGCTGTTTTTT.